This TCR beta chain was recorded in a study of cytomegalovirus exposure and HLA in healthy donors. Primers included in the PCR were 60 Vbeta and 13 Jbeta primers. Profiling relied on immunoSEQ multiplex PCR, and the TCRdb table lists in-frame clones only, not all of them. The data contain more than 90,000 clones, approximately 70% of them singletons. The TCR originated in a man aged 25 to 45 in good health and CMV-seropositive. Source material: PBMCs.

The CDR3: CASSYSLGGEDEKLFF. CDR3 sequence (DNA): TGTGCCAGCAGTTACTCTCTAGGGGGCGAGGATGAAAAACTGTTTTTT. The chain links TRBV6-6 to TRBJ1-4; 7 bases fit TRBD1. Losses at the gene ends were 0 bases for V and 6 bases for J; bases not matched to a gene: 7. This CDR3 spans 16 amino acids. Germline CDR1 MNHNY, CDR2 SVGAGI (reference sequence).